The 15 T cell receptor beta chains listed next were all sequenced from one sample in a study of shared clonotypes between healthy human individuals. Repertoires were generated with immunoSEQ multiplex PCR, while TCRdb's copy carries only in-frame clones and drops some. This table has 2 million to 2.5 million clones, approximately 94% appearing once. The material sequenced was naive CD4+ T cells sorted from blood. Subset described: CD45RA+ positively selected. All receptors come from a man aged 18 to 30 in good health.

This rearrangement joins TRBV5-1 to TRBJ1-1; 7 bases align to TRBD1. V gave up 3 bases and J gave up 1 base; unmatched junction bases: 6. CDR1 SGHRS and CDR2 YFSETQ come from the germline V gene. This CDR3 spans 15 amino acids. CDR3 in DNA: TGCGCCAGCAGCTCCGGACAGGCGAGGAACACTGAAGCTTTCTTT. Its protein is CASSSGQARNTEAFF.

The chain employs TRBV30 and TRBJ1-5; D is possibly TRBD1 (6 bases). Trimming cost V 1 base and J 2 bases, with 15 bases left between them. Germline CDR1 reads GTSNPN; CDR2 reads SVGIG (reference sequence). This CDR3 region has 16 residues. The CDR3 sequence: CAWSGGTKTGNQPQHF. The DNA of the CDR3 is TGTGCCTGGAGTGGAGGGACAAAGACCGGCAATCAGCCCCAGCATTTT.

The gene calls are TRBV30 and TRBJ2-1; D is unresolved. In germline, CDR1 is GTSNPN, CDR2 SVGIG (reference sequence). This CDR3 contains 12 residues. V was trimmed by 2 bases and J by 9 bases, leaving 11 bases between them. The CDR3 DNA follows: TGTGCCTGGAGTTTCCCGGGTGGTGAGCAGTTCTTC. Translated: CAWSFPGGEQFF.

This rearrangement joins TRBV12-5 to TRBJ2-7; 7 bases match TRBD1. CDR1 is LGHNT, CDR2 FRNRAP, per germline. J gave up 1 base and V 5 bases, and 5 bases lay outside the gene matches. The CDR3 has 14 amino acids. CDR3 sequence: CASGPPGQSYEQYF. The CDR3 DNA sequence: TGTGCTAGTGGTCCTCCGGGACAGTCCTACGAGCAGTACTTC.

The chain links TRBV2 to TRBJ2-1; 9 nucleotides align to TRBD1. The V gene's germline CDR1 is SNHLY and CDR2 FYNNEI. With V trimmed by 5 bases and J by 8 bases, 13 bases remained unmatched. The CDR3 has 16 residues. The CDR3 spells CASSTSGTGSSYEQFF. CDR3 DNA sequence: TGTGCCAGCAGTACGTCCGGGACAGGGAGCTCCTATGAGCAGTTCTTC.

The V call is TRBV5-1, the J call TRBJ2-3; TRBD1 might be the D (6 bases). The CDR3 runs 16 residues. Trimming cost V 0 bases and J 1 base, with 12 bases left between them. CDR1 and CDR2 from the germline V gene are SGHRS and YFSETQ. The DNA of the CDR3 is TGCGCCAGCAGCTTGGTTCGAAAGGGGGGCACAGATACGCAGTATTTT. Protein: CASSLVRKGGTDTQYF.

This chain joins TRBV5-4 and TRBJ1-1, with 9 bases matching TRBD1. After removal of 4 bases from V and 1 base from J, the junction contained 5 bases not matched to a gene. This CDR3 contains 15 residues. The germline V gene has CDR1 SGHNT and CDR2 YYREEE (reference sequence). CDR3 sequence: CASSILGQGNTEAFF. The CDR3 nucleotides are TGTGCCAGCAGCATCCTGGGACAGGGGAACACTGAAGCTTTCTTT.

This clone was seen just once. This chain connects TRBV18 to TRBJ1-2, with TRBD1 matching over 7 bases. CDR1 and CDR2 (germline): KGHSH, LQKENI. Germline trimming cut 0 bases from V and 5 bases from J; bases unmatched to any gene: 9. The length of the CDR3 is 16 residues. The chain's CDR3 is CASSPPSVGQTYGYTF. The CDR3 nucleotides read TGTGCCAGCTCACCACCATCCGTGGGACAGACATATGGCTACACCTTC.

The chain links TRBV10-3 to TRBJ2-3; D remains unclear. Germline V gene lookup returns CDR1 ENHRY and CDR2 SYGVKD. V lost 3 bases to trimming and J lost 1 base, with 14 bases between them. The CDR3 covers 16 residues. The CDR3, as DNA: TGTGCCATCAGTGACGGGCCCCTTGGTGGCACAGATACGCAGTATTTT. Its translation: CAISDGPLGGTDTQYF.

This clone was observed a single time. The J gene is TRBJ1-3, the V gene TRBV18; no definite D call. CDR3 length: 15 amino acids. CDR1 and CDR2 (germline): KGHSH, LQKENI. Between the trimmed V and J ends, which lost 3 bases and 0 bases, there was a span of 9 bases. In DNA, the CDR3 is TGTGCCAGCTCACCGACGGAAAGCTCTGGAAACACCATATATTTT. It translates to CASSPTESSGNTIYF. Combining the CDR3 with reference TRBV18 and TRBJ1-3 gives the whole variable domain NAGVMQNPRHLVRRRGQEARLRCSPMKGHSHVYWYRQLPEEGLKFMVYLQKENIIDESGMPKERFSAEFPKEGPSILRIQQVVRGDSAAYFCASSPTESSGNTIYFGEGSWLTVV.

The chain employs TRBV6-5 and TRBJ2-7; 7 bases fit TRBD1. There are 13 residues in the CDR3. The trim removed 8 bases at V and 5 bases at J, leaving 9 bases unmatched. CDR1 is MNHEY and CDR2 is SVGAGI in the germline V gene. The CDR3 DNA follows: TGTGCCAGCCGGCCACAGGGGTCCAACGAGCAGTACTTC. Translation: CASRPQGSNEQYF.

The chain uses TRBV7-9 and TRBJ2-1; 10 positions match TRBD1. The CDR3 length is 16 residues. Trimming took 5 bases from V and 1 from J; bases not matched to a gene: 5. The germline V gene encodes CDR1 SEHNR and CDR2 FQNEAQ (reference sequence). The CDR3 loop reads CASSPGTGESYNEQFF. CDR3 coding DNA: TGTGCCAGCAGCCCCGGGACAGGGGAGTCCTACAATGAGCAGTTCTTC.

Turning to this clone: The same CDR3 is also encoded by other DNA sequences in this sample. This rearrangement joins TRBV5-1 to TRBJ2-3; 7 bases are a match to TRBD2. V lost 0 bases and J lost 2; bases outside the gene matches: 3. This CDR3 comprises 15 residues. The V gene's germline CDR1 is SGHRS and CDR2 YFSETQ. The CDR3 sequence: CASSLGSGYTDTQYF. The CDR3 DNA follows: TGCGCCAGCAGCTTGGGTAGCGGGTACACAGATACGCAGTATTTT.

This chain joins TRBV6-5 and TRBJ2-7, with TRBD1 matching 7 bases. This CDR3 has 14 residues. V shed 5 bases, J shed 7 bases, and the junction held 11 bases outside the gene matches. Germline assignment: CDR1 MNHEY and CDR2 SVGAGI. The CDR3 protein is CASSNRDSLREQYF. CDR3 nucleotide sequence: TGTGCCAGCAGTAACCGGGACAGCCTCCGTGAGCAGTACTTC.

This chain connects TRBV18 to TRBJ2-2; 7 bases are shared with TRBD1. CDR3 length: 14 residues. CDR1 is KGHSH and CDR2 is LQKENI in the germline V gene. The V gene end was trimmed by 8 bases and the J gene end by 6 bases; junction bases not matched to a gene: 9. CDR3 in amino acids: CASDRRQGAGELFF. The CDR3 DNA reads as TGTGCCAGCGATCGGAGGCAGGGGGCCGGGGAGCTGTTTTTT.